Sequencing of this T cell receptor beta chain was carried out in a study of control samples from healthy donors and cancer patients. This CDR3 comprises 16 residues. CDR1 and CDR2 from the germline V gene are LGHDT and YNNKEL (reference sequence). V dropped 5 bases and J dropped 1 base, with 17 bases sitting between them. The assay was immunoSEQ multiplex PCR, and TCRdb's table has in-frame clones only and misses some. The data contain around 25,000 clones, roughly 91% of them singletons. The origin of this receptor is a man in his forties or fifties with lung cancer. Sequencing was done on a sample of PBMCs. The rearrangement joins TRBV3-1 (or the pseudogene TRBV3-2) to TRBJ1-1, with D tentatively TRBD1 (5 bases). The CDR3 region is CASSTGGGAKNTEAFF. CDR3 nucleotide sequence: TGTGCCAGCAGCACGGGCGGAGGGGCTAAGAACACTGAAGCTTTCTTT.